This entry is about one TCR beta chain. No antigen is known for it. This sample was included in a study of cytomegalovirus exposure and HLA in healthy donors. Study context: According to later analysis, the same platform produced the 110 or so validation and approximately 630 first-cohort repertoires. Study-wide results and caveats: It was confirmed in vitro that a few of the CMV-associated chains were specific for CMV antigens. Rarity held for most TCR sequences, but there were some public TCRs that occurred in many donors.

This CDR3 has 15 residues. From germline, CDR1 is MNHNS and CDR2 SASEGT. V gave up 5 bases and J gave up 7 bases, with 18 bases separating them. TCRdb's table, derived via immunoSEQ multiplex PCR, lists solely in-frame clones and lacks some. The repertoire holds 200,000 to 250,000 clones, with about 86% as singletons. This sequence joins TRBV6-1 and TRBJ1-5; D is perhaps TRBD1 (6 bases). The sample consisted of PBMCs. The TCR was taken from a man between 18 and 29 years old in good health and CMV-seronegative. CDR3 region: CASSWTVEFPQPQHF. The CDR3 DNA reads as TGTGCCAGCAGTTGGACAGTTGAATTTCCGCAGCCCCAGCATTTT.